The text below deals with one T cell receptor beta chain. The antigen remains undetermined. Each case's diagnosis was confirmed by two pathologists on H&E. The data were taken from a study of immune evolution from preneoplasia to lung adenocarcinoma. Across the study: HLA loss of heterozygosity: around 6.5% AIS, about 15% MIA, about 31% ADC, none AAH.

Study-level findings and limits: Highest clonality occurred in KRAS-mutant, not EGFR-mutant or double wild-type, nodules. Top clone frequencies peaked in normal lung, apparently declining through invasive adenocarcinoma.

The V gene's germline CDR1 is SGHAT and CDR2 FQNNGV. The CDR3 has 15 amino acids. Germline trimming cut 5 bases from V and 3 bases from J; bases unmatched to any gene: 6. TCRdb's copy holds only in-frame clones and misses some; the assay was immunoSEQ multiplex PCR. The data contain approximately 5,400 clones, approximately 83% of them singletons. Source material: FFPE invasive lung adenocarcinoma tissue. The rearrangement joins TRBV11-2 to TRBJ2-1; TRBD2 matches at 8 bases. The clonotype originates from a person aged 50-75 years with lung adenocarcinoma. The CDR3: CASSPLSGGYNEQFF. The CDR3 DNA reads TGTGCCAGCAGCCCACTAAGCGGGGGCTACAATGAGCAGTTCTTC. Supplemented by reference TRBV11-2 and TRBJ2-1, the full variable domain reads EAGVAQSPRYKIIEKRQSVAFWCNPISGHATLYWYQQILGQGPKLLIQFQNNGVVDDSQLPKDRFSAERLKGVDSTLKIQPAKLEDSAVYLCASSPLSGGYNEQFFGPGTRLTVL.